The present TCR beta chain was sequenced within a study of OX40 agonist ivuxolimab in advanced cancers. Study-wide background: The patients received ivuxolimab by intravenous route every 2 weeks at 0.01 to 10 mg/kg. Cancers in dose escalation were hepatocellular, melanoma, renal cell and head and neck. General study findings and limits: Low normalized T-cell clonal expansion was also seen in some nonresponders. Among the lowest levels of clonal expansion were found in partial responders at 0.1-3.0 mg/kg.

Using immunoSEQ multiplex PCR, the repertoire was profiled, and TCRdb retains in-frame clones only, with some absent. The sample includes around 90,000 clones, around 87% of them seen just once. V was pared by 4 bases and J by 0 bases, with 13 bases between. Germline V gives CDR1 MNHNS, CDR2 SASEGT. The length of the CDR3 is 15 residues. Of note for this clone: Its specificity is not known.

This TCR came from an adult with an advanced solid tumor such as melanoma, head and neck, liver or kidney cancer. The rearrangement links TRBV6-1 to TRBJ2-7; unclear D gene. The specimen comprised CD4+ or CD8+ T cells sorted from blood, sampled in a trial of the OX40 agonist ivuxolimab. CDR3 region: CASSGPAGPSYEQYF. Written as DNA, the CDR3 is TGTGCCAGCAGTGGCCCAGCAGGACCCTCCTACGAGCAGTACTTC.